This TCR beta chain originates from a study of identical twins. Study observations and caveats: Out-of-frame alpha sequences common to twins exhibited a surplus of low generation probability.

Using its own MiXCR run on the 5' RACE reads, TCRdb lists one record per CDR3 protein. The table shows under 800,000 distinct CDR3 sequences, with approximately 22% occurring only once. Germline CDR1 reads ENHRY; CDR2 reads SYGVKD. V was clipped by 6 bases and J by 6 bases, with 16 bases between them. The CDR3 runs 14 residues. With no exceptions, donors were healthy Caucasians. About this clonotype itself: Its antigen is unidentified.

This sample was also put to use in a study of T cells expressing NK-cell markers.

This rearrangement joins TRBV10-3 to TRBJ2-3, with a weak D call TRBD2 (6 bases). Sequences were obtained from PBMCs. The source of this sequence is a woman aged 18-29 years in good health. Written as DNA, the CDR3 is TGTGCCATCAGCGGCGGGGAGTTTTTCGATACGCAGTATTTT. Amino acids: CAISGGEFFDTQYF.